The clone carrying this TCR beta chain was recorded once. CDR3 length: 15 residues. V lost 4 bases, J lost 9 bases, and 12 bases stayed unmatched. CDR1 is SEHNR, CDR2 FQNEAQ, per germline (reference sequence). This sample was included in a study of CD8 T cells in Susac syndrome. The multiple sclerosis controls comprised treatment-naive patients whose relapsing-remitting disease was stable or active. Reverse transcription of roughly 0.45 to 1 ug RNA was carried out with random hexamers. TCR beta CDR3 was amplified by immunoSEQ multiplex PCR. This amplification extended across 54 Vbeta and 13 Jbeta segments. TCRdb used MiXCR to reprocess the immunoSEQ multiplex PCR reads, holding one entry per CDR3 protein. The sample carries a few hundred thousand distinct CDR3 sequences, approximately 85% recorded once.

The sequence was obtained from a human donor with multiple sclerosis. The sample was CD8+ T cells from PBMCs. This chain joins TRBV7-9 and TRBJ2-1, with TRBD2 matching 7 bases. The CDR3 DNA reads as TGTGCCAGCAGCTCAGGGCGGGGGTACAACGTTGAGCAGTTCTTC. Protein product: CASSSGRGYNVEQFF.